A selection of T cell receptor beta chains follows, all from one sample in a study of tumor and adjacent non-tumor tissue in lung cancer. One entry per CDR3 protein results from TCRdb running MiXCR on the multiplex PCR reads. The sample has approximately 80,000 distinct CDR3 sequences, 80% to 90% seen once. Specimen: distant non-tumor lung tissue. All receptors come from a man aged 60 to 75 with non-small cell lung cancer. Both conserved end residues are part of each CDR3. The D gene is left open where the match is weak. Size is stated for part of the rows, as once, few or many counts, or as a class when the clone is expanded.

v_call,j_call,clone_size,d_call,cdr3_nt,cdr3_aa
TRBV7-3,TRBJ1-2,NA,NA,TGTGCCAGCAGCTTAACGGGGGATAGTGTCTACGGCTACACCTTC,CASSLTGDSVYGYTF
TRBV24-1,TRBJ1-1,NA,NA,TGTGCCACGATGGGGGAGGAGAGCACTGAAGCTTTCTTT,CATMGEESTEAFF
TRBV20-1,TRBJ2-3,few,NA,TGCAGTGCTCCCACGGCGGGGGCAATGCACCGCACAGATATGCAGTATTTT,CSAPTAGAMHRTDMQYF
TRBV6-6,TRBJ2-1,NA,TRBD2,TGCGCCAGCAGATGGGGCGGGGGGGTCTACAATGAGCAGTTCTTC,CASRWGGGVYNEQFF
TRBV28,TRBJ2-3,few,NA,TGTGCCAGCAGGCTAGCGACCCTAGGGGATACGCAGTATTTT,CASRLATLGDTQYF
TRBV12-3/TRBV12-4,TRBJ1-1,many,NA,TGTGCCAGCACCGTATATGAGGGTATTGAAGCTTTCTTT,CASTVYEGIEAFF
TRBV5-5,TRBJ2-1,NA,NA,TGTGCCAGCAACTCCCCACTAGGAGGATACAATGAGCAGTTCTTC,CASNSPLGGYNEQFF
TRBV11-3,TRBJ2-2,medium-sized,TRBD2,TGTGCCAGCAGCCACCTCGCGACTAGCGGGGCGACCGGGGAGCTGTTTTTT,CASSHLATSGATGELFF
TRBV12-3/TRBV12-4,TRBJ1-1,many,TRBD1,TGTGCCAGCAGTTTGGACAGGGTGGTAATGAACACTGAAGCTTTCTTT,CASSLDRVVMNTEAFF
TRBV29-1,TRBJ1-5,NA,NA,TGCAGCGTTGAGACCAGAGATCGGCCCCAGCATTTT,CSVETRDRPQHF
TRBV5-6,TRBJ1-1,NA,NA,TGCTCCAGCAGCTTGCTTCAGGGTAGTGAAGCTTTCTTT,CSSSLLQGSEAFF
TRBV12-3/TRBV12-4,TRBJ2-1,many,NA,TGTGCCAGCAGCCCCTGGTGGGATAGCGGATCCTCCTACAATGAGCAGTTCTTC,CASSPWWDSGSSYNEQFF
TRBV7-3,TRBJ2-3,NA,NA,TGTGCCAGCAGCTACGGGACTGGCCAAGATACGCAGTATTTT,CASSYGTGQDTQYF
TRBV11-3,TRBJ2-5,NA,NA,TGTGCCAACAGCAAAACGTACAGGGAAGAGACCCAGTACTTC,CANSKTYREETQYF
TRBV20-1,TRBJ1-5,NA,TRBD1,TGCAGTGCTAGAGTGGACAGGGCGGGTCAGCCCCAGCATTTT,CSARVDRAGQPQHF
TRBV6-5,TRBJ2-1,NA,NA,TGTGCCAGCAGTTACTCGTACAGGTCGAGCTCCTACAGTGAGCAGCTCTTC,CASSYSYRSSSYSEQLF
TRBV6-5,TRBJ1-3,many,NA,TGTGCCAGCAGCGACCGCCTGGACAGCGCAGGAAACACCATATATTTT,CASSDRLDSAGNTIYF
TRBV6-5,TRBJ1-5,NA,NA,TGTGCCAGCAGTCGGCACAGGAGGGGACAGCCCCAGCATTTT,CASSRHRRGQPQHF
TRBV11-2,TRBJ2-5,NA,NA,TGTGACAGCGGCTCCACGGTGGGGGGGCCAAAGGAGACCCAGTACTTC,CDSGSTVGGPKETQYF
TRBV4-3,TRBJ2-1,NA,NA,TGCGCCAGCAGCTCGGGGATCTCTTTCAATGAGCAGTTCTTC,CASSSGISFNEQFF
TRBV11-2,TRBJ2-2,NA,NA,TGTGCCAGCAGCTTAATCAACACCGGGGAGCTGTTTTTT,CASSLINTGELFF
TRBV5-6,TRBJ2-5,NA,NA,TGTGCCAGCAGCTCGAAGGGGGGGTTATGCGAGACTCAGTACTTC,CASSSKGGLCETQYF
TRBV20-1,TRBJ1-1,NA,NA,TGCAGTGCTATGAGGGTTGTGAACACCGAAGCTTTCTTT,CSAMRVVNTEAFF
TRBV20-1,TRBJ2-7,NA,NA,TGCAGTGCTGGGGGCCAGCGGAAGCAGTACTTC,CSAGGQRKQYF
TRBV11-3,TRBJ2-3,NA,TRBD1,TGTTCCAGCAGCCTCGCTTTAGGGGGCGGGGATACGCAGTATTTT,CSSSLALGGGDTQYF
TRBV10-2,TRBJ2-1,NA,NA,TGTGCCATCAGGGTTACCAGGAGCTCCTACAATGAGCAGTTCTTC,CAIRVTRSSYNEQFF
TRBV11-1,TRBJ2-2,NA,TRBD2,TGTGTCAGCAGCTTGGGCGGGAGAAGCACCGGGGAGTTGTTTTTT,CVSSLGGRSTGELFF
TRBV11-2,TRBJ2-5,NA,NA,TGTGCCTTCAGCTCCACAATGGGGGGGCCAAGGGAGACCCAGTACTTC,CAFSSTMGGPRETQYF